This TCR beta chain was documented in a study of somatic mutations in cytotoxic T cells in rheumatoid arthritis. TCRdb's copy holds only in-frame clones and misses some; the assay was immunoSEQ multiplex PCR. The sample yields roughly 3,900 clones, approximately 93% seen once. With 3 bases removed from V and 3 bases from J, the gap between germline ends came to 15 bases. Germline CDR1 SGHKS, CDR2 YYEKEE (reference sequence). The CDR3 is 16 amino acids. The sequence came from an older woman with rheumatoid arthritis. The genes are TRBV5-5 and TRBJ1-4; weak D call: TRBD1 (6 bases). The sequenced material came from CD8+ T cells sorted from blood. The CDR3: CASSSQQGLANEKLFF. For the CDR3, the DNA is TGTGCCAGCAGCTCACAACAGGGTTTGGCTAATGAAAAACTGTTTTTT. The full variable domain, its missing parts supplied by reference TRBV5-5 and TRBJ1-4, is DAGVTQSPTHLIKTRGQQVTLRCSPISGHKSVSWYQQVLGQGPQFIFQYYEKEERGRGNFPDRFSARQFPNYSSELNVNALLLGDSALYLCASSSQQGLANEKLFFGSGTQLSVL.